These T cell receptor beta chains were read from a single sample in a study of blood T cells in healthy people across ages. MiXCR, applied by TCRdb to the 5' RACE reads, yields one record per CDR3 protein. The sample holds over 750,000 distinct CDR3 sequences; approximately 25% are singletons and the top ten take 9.4%. This same sample was also taken into another study, of T cells of mothers and their children.

Sequenced material: blood. Receptor source: a boy between 5 and 17 years old in good health. CDR3s include the opening cysteine and the closing phenylalanine or tryptophan. A D gene is named only where the DNA matches it firmly. Expanded clones get a size class; other rows say once, few or many, or leave the size out.

size: NA
J: TRBJ2-1
V: TRBV20-1
D: NA
CDR3: CSASQGSWVEQFF
DNA: TGCAGTGCTAGCCAGGGGAGTTGGGTTGAGCAGTTCTTC

size: few
J: TRBJ2-1
V: TRBV7-9
D: TRBD1
CDR3: CASSFTGGEQFF
DNA: TGTGCCAGCAGCTTCACAGGGGGTGAGCAGTTCTTC

size: NA
J: TRBJ2-3
V: TRBV9
D: NA
CDR3: CASSVPRGGNDVDTQYF
DNA: TGTGCCAGCAGCGTCCCTAGGGGGGGCAATGACGTAGATACGCAGTATTTT

size: NA
J: TRBJ1-6
V: TRBV25-1
D: NA
CDR3: CASSEGLLSPLHF
DNA: TGTGCCAGCAGTGAAGGGTTGCTTTCACCCCTCCACTTT

size: NA
J: TRBJ1-2
V: TRBV4-3
D: NA
CDR3: CASSQDPWGGTNYGYTF
DNA: TGCGCCAGCAGCCAAGATCCTTGGGGGGGGACTAACTATGGCTACACCTTC

size: many
J: TRBJ2-7
V: TRBV29-1
D: NA
CDR3: CSVEDDEGGIYEQYF
DNA: TGCAGCGTTGAAGATGACGAGGGGGGAATCTACGAGCAGTACTTC

size: NA
J: TRBJ2-3
V: TRBV6-1
D: NA
CDR3: CASIRATSGTGGTDTQYF
DNA: TGTGCCAGCATACGAGCGACGTCCGGGACTGGCGGGACAGATACGCAGTATTTT

size: few
J: TRBJ2-5
V: TRBV4-1
D: NA
CDR3: CASSQDEGLTQYF
DNA: TGCGCCAGCAGCCAAGATGAGGGGTTGACCCAGTACTTC

size: few
J: TRBJ2-1
V: TRBV28
D: NA
CDR3: CASAPLMSDNEQFF
DNA: TGTGCCAGCGCCCCCCTTATGAGCGACAATGAGCAGTTCTTC

size: few
J: TRBJ2-7
V: TRBV4-3
D: NA
CDR3: CASSQDSVGFYEQYF
DNA: TGCGCCAGCAGCCAAGATTCGGTGGGTTTCTACGAGCAGTACTTC

size: few
J: TRBJ2-7
V: TRBV5-1
D: NA
CDR3: CASRPRQESYEQYF
DNA: TGCGCCAGCAGACCCAGACAGGAGTCCTACGAGCAGTACTTC

size: NA
J: TRBJ1-1
V: TRBV12-3/TRBV12-4
D: NA
CDR3: CASTGGVEAFF
DNA: TGTGCCAGCACGGGGGGCGTTGAAGCTTTCTTT

size: few
J: TRBJ2-1
V: TRBV6-2/TRBV6-3
D: NA
CDR3: CASSYMAVYEQFF
DNA: TGTGCCAGCAGTTATATGGCGGTTTATGAGCAGTTCTTC

size: NA
J: TRBJ2-7
V: TRBV20-1
D: NA
CDR3: CSARDREYYEQYF
DNA: TGCAGTGCTAGAGACAGGGAGTATTACGAGCAGTACTTC